The 9 T cell receptor beta chains below all came from one sample that was sequenced in a study of shared clonotypes between healthy human individuals. Naive CD8 populations comprised CD45RO-negative cells positively selected for CCR7, excluding terminally differentiated effector memory CD45RA+ cells. The repertoire was sequenced with immunoSEQ multiplex PCR; TCRdb's copy has only in-frame clones and lacks some. The sample carries around 2,000,000 clones, 85% to 95% recorded once. The specimen was naive CD8+ T cells sorted from blood. These receptors were collected from a young man in good health.

V is TRBV13 and J is TRBJ2-7; 11 bases agree with TRBD2. The length of the CDR3 is 15 residues. Germline V CDR1 and CDR2: PRHDT, FYEKMQ (reference sequence). V trimming: 4 bases; J trimming: 0 bases; junction bases outside the gene matches: 2. CDR3 in amino acids: CASSWGLADSYEQYF. DNA for the CDR3: TGTGCCAGCAGCTGGGGACTAGCGGACTCCTACGAGCAGTACTTC.

V is TRBV5-1 and J is TRBJ2-7; perhaps D is TRBD1 or TRBD2 (5 bases each). Deletions cut 1 base from V and 2 bases from J, with 16 bases between. Germline values: CDR1 SGHRS, CDR2 YFSETQ. The CDR3 length is 16 residues. The CDR3 sequence is CASSLPTSGRTYEQYF. The CDR3 bases are TGCGCCAGCAGCTTGCCTACCTCGGGACGGACCTACGAGCAGTACTTC.

The chain is built from TRBV2 and TRBJ1-1; unclear D gene. The CDR3 spans 13 residues. Germline V gene lookup returns CDR1 SNHLY and CDR2 FYNNEI. V gave up 4 bases and J gave up 7 bases, with 13 bases separating them. CDR3 DNA: TGTGCCAGCAGTGCGACCGGCGTTAGTGAAGCTTTCTTT. The encoded protein is CASSATGVSEAFF. The whole variable domain, remainder taken from reference TRBV2 and TRBJ1-1, is EPEVTQTPSHQVTQMGQEVILRCVPISNHLYFYWYRQILGQKVEFLVSFYNNEISEKSEIFDDQFSVERPDGSNFTLKIRSTKLEDSAMYFCASSATGVSEAFFGQGTRLTVV.

This sequence joins TRBV9 and TRBJ2-7; the match to TRBD2 covers 10 bases. V lost 0 bases, J lost 4 bases, and 13 bases stayed unmatched. Germline loops: CDR1 SGDLS, CDR2 YYNGEE. The CDR3 contains 18 residues. The CDR3 coding sequence is TGTGCCAGCAGCGTAGGTCCGTCTAGCGGGAGCTGGGTTTACGAGCAGTACTTC. Translating it yields CASSVGPSSGSWVYEQYF. Filled out from reference TRBV9 and TRBJ2-7, the complete variable domain reads DSGVTQTPKHLITATGQRVTLRCSPRSGDLSVYWYQQSLDQGLQFLIQYYNGEERAKGNILERFSAQQFPDLHSELNLSSLELGDSALYFCASSVGPSSGSWVYEQYFGPGTRLTVT.

The rearrangement joins TRBV10-2 to TRBJ2-7; D may be TRBD2 (5 bases). The CDR3 sequence is 15 residues long. The V end was cut by 0 bases, the J end by 2 bases, with 11 bases between. Germline CDR1 reads WSHSY; CDR2 reads SAAADI. CDR3 residues: CASSESTRGTYEQYF. CDR3 in DNA: TGCGCCAGCAGTGAGTCGACTCGAGGGACCTACGAGCAGTACTTC.

A word on this clone: Other DNA sequences in the same sample also yield this CDR3. The chain combines TRBV7-3 with TRBJ2-3, with D uncertain. Per the germline V gene, CDR1 is SGHTA and CDR2 is FQGTGA. The V end lost 5 bases, the J end lost 4 bases, and 10 bases lay between the germline ends. CDR3 length: 13 residues. The CDR3 coding sequence is TGTGCCAGCAGCCCCCCCGGCTCAGATACGCAGTATTTT. Its protein is CASSPPGSDTQYF.

The chain employs TRBV27 and TRBJ2-7; tentatively, D is TRBD2 (6 bases). Germline V lookup: CDR1 MNHEY, CDR2 SMNVEV (reference sequence). The ends were cut back, 5 bases at V and 3 bases at J, with 20 bases in the middle. The CDR3 loop spans 16 amino acids. The CDR3 nucleotides read TGTGCCAGCAGTCCAGCGGGTGAAGACGTACTCTACGAGCAGTACTTC. Amino acid sequence: CASSPAGEDVLYEQYF.

The V and J genes are TRBV4-2 and TRBJ2-7; a weak D match, TRBD1 (5 bases). This CDR3 is 15 amino acids long. Deletions cut 0 bases from V and 0 bases from J, with 9 bases between. Germline V gene sequence: CDR1 LGHNA, CDR2 YNFKEQ. The CDR3 nucleotides read TGTGCCAGCAGCCAAGAGGACATATCCTCCTACGAGCAGTACTTC. Translated: CASSQEDISSYEQYF.

V and J are TRBV4-1 and TRBJ1-2; TRBD1 matches at 7 bases. Germline CDR1 MGHRA, CDR2 YSYEKL. The CDR3 totals 15 residues. J gave up 6 bases and V 1 base, and 8 bases lay outside the gene matches. The chain's CDR3 is CASSQVEDRVHGYTF. The CDR3 nucleotides are TGCGCCAGCAGCCAAGTTGAAGACAGGGTCCATGGCTACACCTTC.